Here is one T cell receptor beta chain with its context. These data originate in a study of blood T cell repertoires in COVID-19. Germline CDR1 is LGHNA and CDR2 is YSLEER. The CDR3 consists of 15 residues. V shed 4 bases and J shed 3 bases, with 12 bases lying between them. Method: immunoSEQ multiplex PCR; TCRdb's copy keeps in-frame clones and lacks some. The data show 25,000 to 30,000 clones, approximately 80% seen once. The gene calls are TRBV4-3 and TRBJ1-4; D not certain. Sample: peripheral blood. The receptor was derived from a woman aged 70-85 years with acute or convalescent COVID-19. CDR3 amino acids: CASSPQEHSNEKLFF. The CDR3 DNA reads TGCGCCAGCAGCCCCCAAGAGCATTCTAATGAAAAACTGTTTTTT.